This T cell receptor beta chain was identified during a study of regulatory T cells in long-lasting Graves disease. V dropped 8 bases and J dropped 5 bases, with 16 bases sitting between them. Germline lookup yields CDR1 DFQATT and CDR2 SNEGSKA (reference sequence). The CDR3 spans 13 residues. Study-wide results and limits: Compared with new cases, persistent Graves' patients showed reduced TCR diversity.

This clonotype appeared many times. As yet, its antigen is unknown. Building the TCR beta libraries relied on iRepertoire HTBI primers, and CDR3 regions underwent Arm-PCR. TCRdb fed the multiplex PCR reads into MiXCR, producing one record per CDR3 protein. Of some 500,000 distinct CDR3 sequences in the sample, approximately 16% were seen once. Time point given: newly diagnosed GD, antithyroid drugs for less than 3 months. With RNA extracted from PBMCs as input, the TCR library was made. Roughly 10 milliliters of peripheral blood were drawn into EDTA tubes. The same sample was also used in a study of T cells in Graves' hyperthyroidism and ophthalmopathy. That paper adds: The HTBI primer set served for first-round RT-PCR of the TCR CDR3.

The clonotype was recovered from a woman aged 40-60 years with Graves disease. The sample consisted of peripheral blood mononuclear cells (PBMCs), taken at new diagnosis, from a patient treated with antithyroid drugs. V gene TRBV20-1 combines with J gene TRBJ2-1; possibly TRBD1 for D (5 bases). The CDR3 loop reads CSSYRGHNNEQFF. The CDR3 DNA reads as TGCAGTTCCTACCGAGGACACAACAATGAGCAGTTCTTC.